This is a list of T cell receptor beta chains from one sample in a study of shared clonotypes between healthy human individuals. TCRdb's copy holds only in-frame clones and misses some; the assay was immunoSEQ multiplex PCR. The data contain over a million clones, approximately 98% of them seen just once; the ten biggest clones take up around 0.47%. Sequencing input: naive CD4+ T cells sorted from blood. These receptor sequences come from a man aged 25-40 years in good health. The CDR3 runs from the conserved cysteine through the conserved F or W. Fields, in order: J gene, D gene, clone size, V gene, CDR3 protein, CDR3 DNA. The D gene is left open where the match is weak. Clone sizes are given selectively: once, few, many, or a class where the clone is expanded.

TRBJ2-2 | - | - | TRBV4-1 | CASSPERGAANTGELFF | TGCGCCAGCAGCCCGGAGAGGGGGGCTGCGAACACCGGGGAGCTGTTTTTT
TRBJ2-5 | - | - | TRBV5-4 | CASSRGQETQYF | TGTGCCAGCAGCAGGGGCCAAGAGACCCAGTACTTC
TRBJ1-2 | TRBD1 | - | TRBV18 | CASSPRTGGYTF | TGTGCCAGCTCACCCCGGACAGGTGGCTACACCTTC
TRBJ2-7 | - | - | TRBV10-1 | CASSDPGGEQYF | TGCGCCAGCAGTGATCCTGGAGGTGAGCAGTACTTC
TRBJ2-2 | - | - | TRBV10-3 | CAILDSRSTGELFF | TGTGCCATCCTCGACAGTCGATCTACCGGGGAGCTGTTTTTT
TRBJ1-1 | - | - | TRBV5-1 | CASSLGPTEAFF | TGCGCCAGCAGCTTGGGCCCCACTGAAGCTTTCTTT
TRBJ2-7 | - | - | TRBV28 | CASSSSRRERYEQYF | -
TRBJ2-7 | TRBD1 | - | TRBV29-1 | CSVRDSAYEQYF | TGCAGCGTTAGGGACAGCGCCTACGAGCAGTACTTC
TRBJ2-3 | - | - | TRBV7-2 | CASSLSTDTQYF | TGTGCCAGCAGTCTTTCTACAGATACGCAGTATTTT
TRBJ1-1 | TRBD1 | - | TRBV11-2 | CASSRGTVNTEAFF | TGTGCCAGCAGCCGAGGGACAGTGAACACTGAAGCTTTCTTT
TRBJ1-4 | - | - | TRBV5-1 | CASSPGGGTNSNEKLFF | TGCGCCAGCAGCCCTGGTGGGGGTACTAACTCAAATGAAAAACTGTTTTTT
TRBJ2-7 | TRBD2 | - | TRBV6-6 | CASSQSGRAYEQYF | TGTGCCAGCAGCCAAAGCGGGAGGGCCTACGAGCAGTACTTC
TRBJ2-7 | TRBD1 | - | TRBV4-3 | CASSRRTGGVYEQYF | TGCGCCAGCAGCCGGAGGACAGGGGGCGTTTACGAGCAGTACTTC
TRBJ2-7 | TRBD1 | - | TRBV4-1 | CASSRAGQGVSYEQYF | TGCGCCAGCAGCCGAGCAGGACAGGGGGTATCCTACGAGCAGTACTTC
TRBJ2-7 | TRBD1 | - | TRBV11-3 | CASSSDRGGDEQYF | TGTGCCAGCAGCTCGGACAGGGGGGGAGACGAGCAGTACTTC
TRBJ2-7 | - | - | TRBV7-6 | CASSSGFPNVYEQYF | TGTGCCAGCAGCTCAGGGTTTCCCAACGTCTACGAGCAGTACTTC
TRBJ2-7 | - | - | TRBV6-1 | CASSVTGSYEQYF | TGTGCCAGCAGTGTTACAGGATCCTACGAGCAGTACTTC
TRBJ1-5 | TRBD1 | - | TRBV28 | CASSPGQGYQPQHF | TGTGCCAGCAGTCCCGGACAGGGTTATCAGCCCCAGCATTTT
TRBJ2-7 | - | - | TRBV9 | CASSVELGWGYEQYF | TGTGCCAGCAGCGTAGAACTCGGTTGGGGCTACGAGCAGTACTTC
TRBJ2-3 | - | - | TRBV5-1 | CASSWQKTSTDTQYF | TGCGCCAGCAGCTGGCAAAAAACTAGCACAGATACGCAGTATTTT
TRBJ2-7 | TRBD2 | - | TRBV28 | CASSSLGLAGGPYEQYF | TGTGCCAGCAGTTCCCTAGGACTAGCGGGAGGGCCCTACGAGCAGTACTTC
TRBJ1-2 | - | - | TRBV7-9 | CASRIRRGGVYGYTF | TGTGCCAGCAGGATACGAAGGGGAGGGGTCTATGGCTACACCTTC
TRBJ1-1 | TRBD1 | - | TRBV18 | CASSLVNLDRVAGRTEAFF | TGTGCCAGCTCACTCGTAAACCTGGACAGGGTGGCAGGTAGGACTGAAGCTTTCTTT
TRBJ2-1 | TRBD2 | - | TRBV7-9 | CASSPSYGGSTYEQFF | TGTGCCAGCAGCCCCTCCTATGGCGGGAGTACGTATGAGCAGTTCTTC
TRBJ2-1 | TRBD2 | - | TRBV18 | CASSPPGGGSYNEQFF | TGTGCCAGCTCACCACCGGGCGGGGGCTCCTACAATGAGCAGTTCTTC
TRBJ1-3 | TRBD1 | - | TRBV5-1 | CASSSIGQGTSGNTIYF | TGCGCCAGCAGCTCGATCGGACAGGGTACGTCTGGAAACACCATATATTTT
TRBJ2-3 | - | - | TRBV4-1 | CASSQEGGPSTDTQYF | TGCGCCAGCAGCCAAGAGGGGGGACCCAGCACAGATACGCAGTATTTT
TRBJ1-2 | - | - | TRBV28 | CASSSDVDYGYTF | TGTGCCAGCAGTTCCGACGTGGACTATGGCTACACCTTC
TRBJ2-1 | - | - | TRBV27 | CASSLPGLSHNEQFF | TGTGCCAGCAGTTTACCCGGACTATCCCACAATGAGCAGTTCTTC
TRBJ2-5 | TRBD2 | - | TRBV7-6 | CASARLAEETQYF | TGTGCCAGCGCTCGGCTAGCGGAAGAGACCCAGTACTTC
TRBJ2-1 | - | - | TRBV20-1 | CSVGRYNEQFF | TGCAGTGTGGGGCGATACAATGAGCAGTTCTTC
TRBJ2-5 | - | - | TRBV4-3 | CASSQGRGGQETQYF | TGCGCCAGCAGCCAAGGCCGGGGTGGTCAAGAGACCCAGTACTTC
TRBJ2-1 | TRBD2 | - | TRBV10-2 | CASSASSGRYNEQFF | TGCGCCAGCAGCGCTTCTAGCGGGAGGTACAATGAGCAGTTCTTC
TRBJ2-7 | - | - | TRBV7-8 | CASSLGDSSYEQYF | TGTGCCAGCAGCTTAGGAGACAGCTCCTACGAGCAGTACTTC
TRBJ2-7 | TRBD2 | - | TRBV29-1 | CSVAKGGSYEQYF | TGCAGCGTCGCCAAAGGCGGGAGCTACGAGCAGTACTTC
TRBJ2-7 | TRBD2 | - | TRBV7-9 | CASSLASGILYNEQYF | TGTGCCAGCAGCTTAGCTAGCGGGATTTTGTATAACGAGCAGTACTTC
TRBJ1-4 | - | - | TRBV6-1 | CASRGWDGGRELFF | TGTGCCAGCAGAGGGTGGGACGGAGGGAGGGAACTGTTTTTT
TRBJ1-3 | - | - | TRBV6-5 | CASSYSSSGNTIYF | TGTGCCAGCAGTTACTCTAGCTCTGGAAACACCATATATTTT
TRBJ1-1 | TRBD1 | - | TRBV5-6 | CASSFWDRTYTEAFF | TGTGCCAGCAGCTTCTGGGACAGAACATACACTGAAGCTTTCTTT
TRBJ1-4 | - | - | TRBV30 | CAWTPLTNEKLFF | TGTGCCTGGACTCCTTTGACTAATGAAAAACTGTTTTTT
TRBJ1-5 | - | once | TRBV15 | CATSREGAQNQPQHF | TGTGCCACCAGCAGAGAGGGGGCCCAAAATCAGCCCCAGCATTTT
TRBJ2-5 | - | - | TRBV5-1 | CASSLQGGETQYF | TGCGCCAGCAGCTTGCAAGGGGGGGAGACCCAGTACTTC
TRBJ1-5 | TRBD1 | - | TRBV28 | CASRPPGQHQPQHF | TGTGCCAGCAGGCCTCCGGGACAGCATCAGCCCCAGCATTTT
TRBJ2-6 | - | - | TRBV10-1 | CASSEGDGTPGANVLTF | TGCGCCAGCAGTGAGGGGGACGGGACCCCTGGGGCCAACGTCCTGACTTTC
TRBJ2-3 | - | - | TRBV28 | CASSSLGVTDTQYF | TGTGCCAGCAGTTCCCTCGGGGTCACAGATACGCAGTATTTT
TRBJ2-1 | - | - | TRBV7-3 | CASSLRVGNEQFF | TGTGCCAGCAGCTTACGGGTAGGAAATGAGCAGTTCTTC